Below are 16 T cell receptor beta chains sequenced from a single sample in a study of CD8 T cells in ankylosing spondylitis. TCRdb re-called the 5' RACE reads through MiXCR, storing one row per CDR3 protein. This table holds a few hundred thousand distinct CDR3 sequences, 18% found once. Sequencing was done on a sample of blood, either unsorted or a sorted T cell fraction (not recorded which). The receptor set was obtained from a male donor with ankylosing spondylitis or in good health (not recorded which).

This chain uses TRBV4-2 with TRBJ1-2; 12 nucleotides align to TRBD1. In germline, CDR1 is LGHNA, CDR2 YNFKEQ. The CDR3 extends over 15 amino acids. The V gene end was trimmed by 4 bases and the J gene end by 8 bases; junction bases not matched to a gene: 8. The CDR3 bases are TGTGCCAGCAGCCTACCGGGACAGGGGGCAGAGGGCTACACCTTC. This translates into CASSLPGQGAEGYTF.

The CDR3 nucleotides are TGTGCCAGCAGCCAAGGCCTACCCGAGGATGAGCAGTTCTTC. Amino acids: CASSQGLPEDEQFF. This chain links TRBV4-2 with TRBJ2-1; D gene ambiguous. Trimming took off 1 base at V and 8 bases at J, with 12 bases between the two ends. From germline, CDR1 is LGHNA and CDR2 YNFKEQ. This CDR3 contains 14 residues.

This clonotype showed up just a few times. CDR3: CSVGAPSGYEQYF. CDR3 coding DNA: TGCAGCGTTGGGGCCCCTAGCGGCTACGAGCAGTACTTC. The chain is built from TRBV29-1 and TRBJ2-7, with 7 bases fitting TRBD2. There are 13 residues in the CDR3. Germline V gives CDR1 SQVTM, CDR2 ANQGSEA. Unmatched junction bases numbered 6, after V lost 4 bases and J lost 3 bases.

The table lists this clonotype with many counts. The chain couples TRBV5-1 to TRBJ2-7; TRBD2 matches at 9 bases. Germline values: CDR1 SGHRS, CDR2 YFSETQ. J was trimmed by 3 bases and V by 4 bases; bases with no gene match: 11. The CDR3 totals 16 residues. The CDR3 region is CASSETIAGVSYEQYF. The DNA of the CDR3 is TGCGCCAGCAGCGAAACCATAGCGGGAGTAAGCTACGAGCAGTACTTC.

The sample holds a few counts of this clonotype. The chain links TRBV27 to TRBJ1-2, with D perhaps matching TRBD1 (5 bases). V lost 5 bases and J 6 bases, leaving 16 bases between the germline ends. CDR1 and CDR2 (germline): MNHEY, SMNVEV (reference sequence). The CDR3 contains 14 residues. The CDR3 is CASSRTAGFNGYTF. The CDR3 DNA reads as TGTGCCAGCAGTCGAACAGCAGGGTTCAATGGCTACACCTTC.

This clonotype was observed a handful of times. The genes are TRBV6-2 or TRBV6-3 and TRBJ2-1; D not resolved. The CDR3 runs to 15 residues. The ends were cut back, 0 bases at V and 5 bases at J, with 11 bases in the middle. Germline CDR1 MNHEY, CDR2 SVGEGT. The CDR3 nucleotides are TGTGCCAGCAGTTACTCACTTCAACGGAACAATGAGCAGTTCTTC. Its protein product is CASSYSLQRNNEQFF.

This clonotype was seen more than once but under ten times. V gene TRBV20-1 combines with J gene TRBJ2-3; D is perhaps TRBD1 (6 bases). Per the germline V gene, CDR1 is DFQATT and CDR2 is SNEGSKA (reference sequence). The CDR3 runs to 16 residues. Trimming cost V 3 bases and J 2 bases, with 18 bases left between them. The DNA of the CDR3 is TGCAGTGCTAGTTTACAGGGTCCTTGGGACACAGATACGCAGTATTTT. It specifies CSASLQGPWDTDTQYF.

This clonotype was observed at least ten times. The genes are TRBV4-3 and TRBJ2-7, with D perhaps matching TRBD1 or TRBD2 (5 bases each). Trimming stripped 3 bases from V and 2 bases from J, with 14 bases between. The germline gives CDR1 LGHNA, CDR2 YSLEER. The CDR3 is 15 residues long. The chain's CDR3 is CASSQGLGDAYEQYF. CDR3 coding DNA: TGCGCCAGCAGCCAGGGCCTAGGGGACGCCTACGAGCAGTACTTC.

The chain carries TRBV7-9 and TRBJ1-1, with 9 positions matching TRBD1. V shed 1 base, J shed 3 bases, and the junction held 9 bases outside the gene matches. CDR3 length equals 17 residues. In germline, CDR1 is SEHNR, CDR2 FQNEAQ (reference sequence). The CDR3 is CASSLEGTGSMDTEAFF. As DNA, the CDR3 is TGTGCCAGCAGCTTAGAAGGGACAGGGTCAATGGACACTGAAGCTTTCTTT.

The genes are TRBV7-8 and TRBJ2-5, with D perhaps matching TRBD2 (5 bases). Germline V gives CDR1 SGHVS, CDR2 FQNEAQ. Trimming took off 2 bases at V and 5 bases at J, with 15 bases between the two ends. This CDR3 has 15 residues. The CDR3 is CASSLSGRRAETQYF. The CDR3, as DNA: TGTGCCAGCAGCTTATCCGGCAGGCGGGCCGAGACCCAGTACTTC.

This clonotype has just one count. This chain links TRBV11-2 with TRBJ2-3; 7 bases match TRBD2. Germline-derived CDR1 and CDR2 are SGHAT and FQNNGV. The CDR3 extends over 16 amino acids. Losses at the gene ends were 2 bases for V and 3 bases for J; bases not matched to a gene: 8. The CDR3 reads CASSLWGRANTDTQYF. The CDR3 DNA is TGTGCCAGCAGCTTATGGGGGAGGGCCAATACAGATACGCAGTATTTT. Together with reference TRBV11-2 and TRBJ2-3, the CDR3 gives the full variable domain: EAGVAQSPRYKIIEKRQSVAFWCNPISGHATLYWYQQILGQGPKLLIQFQNNGVVDDSQLPKDRFSAERLKGVDSTLKIQPAKLEDSAVYLCASSLWGRANTDTQYFGPGTRLTVL.

This chain connects TRBV9 to TRBJ2-1, with 7 bases matching TRBD2. CDR3 length: 17 amino acids. J lost 2 bases, V lost 0 bases, and 8 bases had no gene match. CDR1 is SGDLS and CDR2 is YYNGEE in the germline V gene. As DNA, the CDR3 is TGTGCCAGCAGCGTAGTGGGGGGAGGGCCCGCCTACAATGAGCAGTTCTTC. Translation gives CASSVVGGGPAYNEQFF.

V and J are TRBV4-1 and TRBJ2-7; no clear D. Germline V gene lookup returns CDR1 MGHRA and CDR2 YSYEKL. This CDR3 is 15 amino acids long. V lost 0 bases to trimming and J lost 0 bases, with 9 bases between them. The CDR3 spells CASSQDSHVSYEQYF. In nucleotides, the CDR3 is TGCGCCAGCAGCCAAGACAGCCACGTCTCCTACGAGCAGTACTTC.

This clonotype was counted at least ten times. The genes are TRBV11-1 and TRBJ2-5, with D possibly being TRBD2 (6 bases). From germline, CDR1 is SGHAT and CDR2 FQDESV (reference sequence). The ends were cut back, 7 bases at V and 5 bases at J, with 14 bases in the middle. This CDR3 contains 13 residues. The CDR3 here is CASTPEGEETQYF. The CDR3 nucleotides are TGTGCCAGCACCCCGGAGGGCGAGGAGACCCAGTACTTC.

This clonotype was seen a few times. The chain carries TRBV7-8 and TRBJ1-1, with unresolved D. The CDR3 covers 14 residues. Germline values: CDR1 SGHVS, CDR2 FQNEAQ. Trimming left V 3 bases short and J 3 bases short, with 11 bases between. This CDR3 reads CASSFRVTDTEAFF. CDR3 nucleotides: TGTGCCAGCAGCTTTAGGGTTACCGACACTGAAGCTTTCTTT. Filled out from reference TRBV7-8 and TRBJ1-1, the complete variable domain reads GAGVSQSPRYKVAKRGQDVALRCDPISGHVSLFWYQQALGQGPEFLTYFQNEAQLDKSGLPSDRFFAERPEGSVSTLKIQRTQQEDSAVYLCASSFRVTDTEAFFGQGTRLTVV.

This clonotype has ten or more counts. J is TRBJ2-5 and V is TRBV6-1; TRBD2 matches at 7 bases. V dropped 10 bases and J dropped 6; count of bases not matched to a gene: 11. This CDR3 region has 13 residues. The germline CDR1 and CDR2 sequences are MNHNS and SASEGT. The CDR3 reads CATRGEGGKTQYF. CDR3 sequence (DNA): TGTGCCACCCGGGGGGAGGGTGGGAAGACCCAGTACTTC.